A single sample gave rise to the 19 T cell receptor beta chains below, sequenced in a study of cytotoxic CD8 clonotypes in ibrutinib-treated CLL. The table came from immunoSEQ multiplex PCR; TCRdb's copy has only in-frame clones and leaves some out. This table holds over 120,000 clones, around 76% found once. Specimen: PBMCs, collected after 24 months of ibrutinib treatment. The receptors derive from a human donor with chronic lymphocytic leukemia.

The CDR3: CASSLGWEQFF. The CDR3 coding sequence is TGTGCCAGCAGCTTAGGGTGGGAGCAGTTCTTC. The chain couples TRBV7-9 to TRBJ2-1; D not certain. Germline V gene data show CDR1 as SEHNR and CDR2 as FQNEAQ (reference sequence). Trimming removed 1 base at V and 10 bases at J, with 5 bases between. The CDR3 covers 11 residues.

This clone was detected only a few times. This chain connects TRBV19 to TRBJ1-5; 10 bases line up with TRBD1. Germline values: CDR1 LNHDA, CDR2 SQIVND (reference sequence). This CDR3 is built from 17 residues. J lost 1 base, V lost 2 bases, and 5 bases had no gene match. CDR3 sequence reads: CASSIYSGQGSNQPQHF. The CDR3 nucleotides are TGTGCCAGTAGTATATATTCGGGACAGGGGAGCAATCAGCCCCAGCATTTT.

This clone was picked up many times. The chain combines TRBV19 with TRBJ1-5; TRBD1 might be the D (5 bases). V gave up 3 bases and J gave up 11 bases, with 17 bases separating them. The CDR3 extends over 14 amino acids. CDR1 and CDR2 from the germline V gene are LNHDA and SQIVND (reference sequence). CDR3 bases: TGTGCCAGTAGTATTCCCCGGGGCGGTGGGGCCCAGCATTTT. Protein: CASSIPRGGGAQHF.

The chain combines TRBV10-2 with TRBJ2-3, with 9 positions matching TRBD2. The CDR3 is 15 residues long. Germline V gene data show CDR1 as WSHSY and CDR2 as SAAADI. The V and J ends lost 5 bases and 8 bases, in that order; junction bases with no gene match: 11. Here the CDR3 DNA reads TGCGCCAGCAGTCCCCAGGCGGGGGGGCGCGGTACGCAGTATTTT. Translated, it gives CASSPQAGGRGTQYF.

CDR3 DNA sequence: TGCAGCGGAGGGACAGGGGCGACGAACACTGAAGCTTTCTTT. It yields the protein CSGGTGATNTEAFF. The J gene is TRBJ1-1, the V gene TRBV29-1; TRBD1 aligns across 10 bases. CDR1 and CDR2 (germline): SQVTM, ANQGSEA. V shed 7 bases and J 1 base; nucleotides not matched to a gene: 6. The CDR3 covers 14 residues.

The V and J genes are TRBV27 and TRBJ1-1, with D possibly TRBD1 on 6 matching bases. The CDR3 consists of 12 residues. V shed 9 bases and J shed 3 bases, with 11 bases lying between them. Germline assignment: CDR1 MNHEY and CDR2 SMNVEV (reference sequence). CDR3 sequence reads: CARGGRDTEAFF. The DNA for the CDR3 is TGTGCCAGGGGGGGCCGGGACACTGAAGCTTTCTTT.

The chain links TRBV27 to TRBJ2-3, with D possibly matching TRBD2 (6 bases). From germline, CDR1 is MNHEY and CDR2 SMNVEV (reference sequence). Trimming removed 6 bases from V and 8 bases from J, with 12 bases in between. This CDR3 is built from 12 residues. CDR3 DNA sequence: TGTGCCAGCAGCGAGGACGGGGGTACGCAGTATTTT. Amino acid sequence: CASSEDGGTQYF.

This clone was found a few times. The chain carries TRBV2 and TRBJ1-4; weak D call: TRBD1 (5 bases). The CDR3 spans 12 residues. The germline CDR1 and CDR2 sequences are SNHLY and FYNNEI. V was pared by 2 bases and J by 8 bases, with 6 bases between. The chain's CDR3 is CASSEWDEKLFF. The CDR3 region has the DNA TGTGCCAGCAGTGAATGGGACGAAAAACTGTTTTTT.

The genes are TRBV19 and TRBJ2-7, with 9 bases identical to TRBD2. This CDR3 region has 15 residues. In germline, CDR1 is LNHDA, CDR2 SQIVND (reference sequence). V lost 4 bases and J lost 2; bases outside the gene matches: 6. The CDR3 bases are TGTGCCAGTAGTACCCGCCTAGCGGGGACCTACGAGCAGTACTTC. It is translated as CASSTRLAGTYEQYF.

This sequence joins TRBV29-1 and TRBJ1-2; TRBD1 is a possible D gene (5 bases). V lost 1 base, J lost 0 bases, and 12 bases lay in between. The germline gives CDR1 SQVTM, CDR2 ANQGSEA. The CDR3 runs to 15 residues. Here the CDR3 DNA reads TGCAGCGTTGAAGGGGGGAGGGGAGCTAACTATGGCTACACCTTC. Its protein is CSVEGGRGANYGYTF.

The chain uses TRBV6-5 and TRBJ2-1, with a possible D match to TRBD2 (5 bases). V was shortened by 4 bases and J by 14 bases, with 18 bases between the two germline ends. Germline V CDR1 and CDR2: MNHEY, SVGAGI. The CDR3 runs to 13 residues. The CDR3 loop reads CASSSYGRDTEFF. The CDR3 nucleotides read TGTGCCAGCAGTTCCTACGGCCGGGATACGGAGTTCTTC.

This chain connects TRBV5-4 to TRBJ2-5, with 7 bases fitting TRBD1. V lost 9 bases and J lost 3; bases outside the gene matches: 17. The germline gives CDR1 SGHNT, CDR2 YYREEE (reference sequence). The CDR3 contains 16 residues. This CDR3 is CATADSLGTEEETQYF. The CDR3 DNA follows: TGTGCCACTGCAGATTCCCTCGGGACAGAAGAAGAGACCCAGTACTTC.

This chain links TRBV11-3 with TRBJ2-1, with TRBD2 matching over 8 bases. The CDR3 sequence is 13 residues long. V was clipped by 10 bases and J by 9 bases; unmatched bases: 11. Germline loops: CDR1 SGHNT, CDR2 YENEEA. The CDR3 DNA reads as TGTGCCACCTCCTTAGGGGCGGGGGGTGAGCAGTTCTTC. Amino acids: CATSLGAGGEQFF.

V and J are TRBV2 and TRBJ2-5; TRBD1 agrees at 9 bases. J lost 5 bases, V lost 10 bases, and 8 bases had no gene match. Germline V gene sequence: CDR1 SNHLY, CDR2 FYNNEI. This CDR3 contains 13 residues. The CDR3 loop reads CATRTGEYETQYF. The DNA of the CDR3 is TGTGCCACCCGGACAGGGGAGTACGAGACCCAGTACTTC.

This chain connects TRBV9 to TRBJ2-7; D uncertain. The CDR3 length is 15 residues. Germline V lookup: CDR1 SGDLS, CDR2 YYNGEE. The V end was cut by 1 base, the J end by 6 bases, with 17 bases between. The CDR3, as DNA: TGTGCCAGCAGCGTACTTCCGACCCAGCCTTCCGAGCAGTACTTC. This encodes CASSVLPTQPSEQYF.

The chain joins TRBV6-5 to TRBJ2-2, with D unresolved. V lost 7 bases to trimming and J lost 7 bases, with 10 bases between them. Germline assignment: CDR1 MNHEY and CDR2 SVGAGI. This CDR3 contains 12 residues. CDR3 loop: CASTQGHGELFF. The CDR3 DNA reads TGTGCCAGCACCCAAGGGCACGGGGAGCTGTTTTTT.

Within the sample, this clone is medium-sized (0.01 to 0.1%). The rearrangement joins TRBV6-5 to TRBJ1-2; D is possibly TRBD1 (6 bases). V gave up 6 bases and J gave up 8 bases, with 19 bases separating them. Germline CDR1 reads MNHEY; CDR2 reads SVGAGI. The CDR3 extends over 14 amino acids. CDR3 region: CASRPPNGGLGYTF. CDR3 bases: TGTGCCAGCAGGCCACCCAACGGGGGGCTCGGCTACACCTTC.

This clone came up a few times. The V gene is TRBV4-3, the J gene TRBJ2-2; 12 bases are a match to TRBD2. The J segment lost 0 bases and the V segment lost 1 base, leaving 6 bases of the junction unmatched. Germline V gene sequence: CDR1 LGHNA, CDR2 YSLEER. CDR3 size: 19 residues. For the CDR3, the DNA is TGCGCCAGCAGCCAAGCACTACTAGCGGGGGGAACGAACACCGGGGAGCTGTTTTTT. Its protein product is CASSQALLAGGTNTGELFF.

V usage is TRBV30 and J usage is TRBJ1-1; possible D gene TRBD1, 5 bases. The CDR3 covers 15 residues. The germline V and J ends were trimmed by 0 bases and 5 bases, with 16 bases remaining between them. CDR1 is GTSNPN and CDR2 is SVGIG in the germline V gene (reference sequence). In DNA form, the CDR3 reads TGTGCCTGGAGTGTCCGGGGGTGGGAGGGGACTGAAGCTTTCTTT. Its translation is CAWSVRGWEGTEAFF.